This paragraph reports one TCR beta chain. The data originate from a study of T cells of healthy individuals. V gave up 4 bases and J gave up 2 bases, with 8 bases separating them. The CDR3 loop spans 13 amino acids. CDR1 and CDR2 (germline): MNHNS, SASEGT. Via MiXCR, TCRdb re-called the 5' RACE reads, giving one row per CDR3 protein. This sample has around 63,000 distinct CDR3 sequences, with around 15% found just once. The J gene is TRBJ2-5, the V gene TRBV6-1; D is uncertain. The TCR sequence derives from a human donor in good health. In DNA, the CDR3 is TGTGCCAGCAGTGTCCACTCACAAGAGACCCAGTACTTC. Translating gives CASSVHSQETQYF.